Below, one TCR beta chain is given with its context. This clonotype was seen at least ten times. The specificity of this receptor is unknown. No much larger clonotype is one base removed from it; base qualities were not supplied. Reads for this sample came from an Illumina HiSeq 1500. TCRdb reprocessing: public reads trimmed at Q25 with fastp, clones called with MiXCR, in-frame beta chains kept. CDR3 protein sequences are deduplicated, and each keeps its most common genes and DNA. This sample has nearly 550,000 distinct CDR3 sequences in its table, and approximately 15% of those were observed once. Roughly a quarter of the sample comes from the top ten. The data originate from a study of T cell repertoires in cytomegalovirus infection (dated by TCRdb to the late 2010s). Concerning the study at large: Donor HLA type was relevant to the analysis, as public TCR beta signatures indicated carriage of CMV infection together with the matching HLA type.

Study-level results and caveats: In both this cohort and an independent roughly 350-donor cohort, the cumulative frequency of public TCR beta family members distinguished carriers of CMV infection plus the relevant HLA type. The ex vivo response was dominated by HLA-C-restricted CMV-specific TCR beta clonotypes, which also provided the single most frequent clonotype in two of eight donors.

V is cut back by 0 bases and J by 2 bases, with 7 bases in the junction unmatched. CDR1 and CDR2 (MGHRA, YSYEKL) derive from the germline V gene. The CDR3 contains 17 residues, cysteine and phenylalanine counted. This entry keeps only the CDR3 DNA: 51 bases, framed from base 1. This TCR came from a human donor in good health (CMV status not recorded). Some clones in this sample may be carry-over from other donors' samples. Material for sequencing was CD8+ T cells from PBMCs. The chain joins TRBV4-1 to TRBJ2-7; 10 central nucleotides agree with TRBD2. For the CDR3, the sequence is CASSQDPRTSGTYEQYF. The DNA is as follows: TGCGCCAGCAGCCAAGATCCCCGGACTAGCGGAACCTACGAGCAGTACTTC.